This paragraph covers one TCR beta chain sequence. The antigen remains undetermined. TCRdb keeps only in-frame clones here, not all; method: immunoSEQ multiplex PCR. This repertoire shows some 130,000 clones, 80% to 90% found once; its top ten account for just over 5.5%. This specimen comes from a study of T cell responses to AZD1222 COVID-19 vaccine. Study as a whole: Pooling covered second doses at about 4 or about 12 weeks. Study outcomes and limitations: White British ancestry dominated among donors, who included more females, and clonal diversity was possibly underestimated.

V lost 0 bases to trimming and J lost 6 bases, with 9 bases between them. The V gene's germline CDR1 is SGHRS and CDR2 YFSETQ. The length of the CDR3 is 14 residues. The rearrangement joins TRBV5-1 to TRBJ2-2, with D possibly being TRBD1 or TRBD2 (7 bases each). Material: peripheral blood, obtained on day 0 of AZD1222 vaccination. This TCR was recovered from an adult in good health. The CDR3 protein is CASSLAGGAGELFF. The CDR3 region has the DNA TGCGCCAGCAGCTTGGCAGGGGGGGCCGGGGAGCTGTTTTTT. Variable domain in full (rest from reference TRBV5-1 and TRBJ2-2): KAGVTQTPRYLIKTRGQQVTLSCSPISGHRSVSWYQQTPGQGLQFLFEYFSETQRNKGNFPGRFSGRQFSNSRSEMNVSTLELGDSALYLCASSLAGGAGELFFGEGSRLTVL.